These T cell receptor beta chains were read from a single sample in a study of blood T cell repertoires in COVID-19. TCRdb's table, derived via immunoSEQ multiplex PCR, lists solely in-frame clones and lacks some. The repertoire has just over 300,000 clones, around 89% of them found once; the top ten carry 9.5%. The sequenced material came from PBMCs or T cells enriched from blood (not recorded which). All receptors come from a woman aged 40 to 55 who had recovered from COVID-19. Each CDR3 is given with its conserved first and last residue. A D gene is named only where the DNA matches it firmly. The size field is filled for only some rows; it gives once, few, many or a size class.

size	V	D	J	DNA	CDR3
.	TRBV2	TRBD1	TRBJ2-7	TGTGCCACCTCCCAGGGACAGGGGGTTCACGAGCAGTACTTC	CATSQGQGVHEQYF
once	TRBV5-6	.	TRBJ2-2	TGTGCCAGCAGCGTGGCCGGTGGTAACACCGGGGAGCTGTTTTTT	CASSVAGGNTGELFF
.	TRBV19	.	TRBJ1-5	TGTGCCAGTAGTATTCGGACAGCTCAGCCCCAGCATTTT	CASSIRTAQPQHF
.	TRBV6-5	TRBD2	TRBJ2-7	TGTGCCAGCAGTTGGGAGGGCTCCTACGAGCAGTACTTC	CASSWEGSYEQYF
.	TRBV5-1	TRBD2	TRBJ2-6	TGCGCCAGCAGCTTACTCCAGGGAGGGGGGGCCAACGTCCTGACTTTC	CASSLLQGGGANVLTF
.	TRBV3-1/TRBV3-2	TRBD2	TRBJ2-3	TGTGCCAGCAGCCACAAAGGGATCCGGACTAGCGGGAGAGGGTCGACAGATACGCAGTATTTT	CASSHKGIRTSGRGSTDTQYF
.	TRBV7-3	TRBD1	TRBJ1-1	TGTGCCAGCAGCCCCAGCCTCCGGGACAGGGAAGCGGGCACTGAAGCTTTCTTT	CASSPSLRDREAGTEAFF
.	TRBV7-9	TRBD2	TRBJ2-1	TGTGCCAGCGACGAGGCAGGACTAGCCTACAATGAGCAGTTCTTC	CASDEAGLAYNEQFF
.	TRBV19	.	TRBJ1-5	TGTGCCAGTAGTATCGCGGACAGTACGTGGCCCCAGCATTTT	CASSIADSTWPQHF
.	TRBV19	TRBD1	TRBJ1-4	TGTGCCAGTAGTATAGCCCAGACAGGGTTTAATGAAAAACTGTTTTTT	CASSIAQTGFNEKLFF
.	TRBV19	TRBD2	TRBJ2-1	TGTGCCAGTAGTCTGAGCGGGACCACCTACAATGAGCAGTTCTTC	CASSLSGTTYNEQFF
.	TRBV6-2/TRBV6-3	TRBD1	TRBJ1-1	TGTGCCAGCAGTTACTCTTTGGGACAGGAGATGAACACTGAAGCTTTCTTT	CASSYSLGQEMNTEAFF
.	TRBV19	TRBD1	TRBJ1-4	TGTGCCAGTAGTGCGGGTGGACAGGGGCAACTTTTT	CASSAGGQGQLF
.	TRBV30	.	TRBJ1-1	TGTGCCTCGGTCCAAGGCCCCAGGGCTTTCTTT	CASVQGPRAFF
once	TRBV5-4	.	TRBJ2-1	TGTGCCAGCTTTATCACAGGAACCTCTACATATGAGCAGTTCTTC	CASFITGTSTYEQFF
few	TRBV7-6	TRBD1	TRBJ1-1	TGTGCCAGCAGCTTACCTTCTACAGGGGGCACTGAAGCTTTCTTT	CASSLPSTGGTEAFF
few	TRBV30	TRBD1	TRBJ1-5	TGTGCCTCATCAGGGGGCGGCAATCAGCCCCAGCATTTT	CASSGGGNQPQHF
.	TRBV10-3	.	TRBJ1-2	TGTGCCATCAGCCCCCAGGGTGACTATGGCTACACCTTC	CAISPQGDYGYTF
.	TRBV6-1	TRBD1	TRBJ1-5	TGTGCCAGCAGTGAAGCGGGGGCGACGACAAGACAGGGGGATTTT	CASSEAGATTRQGDF
.	TRBV2	.	TRBJ1-6	TGTGCCAGCAGTGGGCAGGGCGGTAATTCACCCCTCCACTTT	CASSGQGGNSPLHF
.	TRBV7-6	TRBD1	TRBJ1-2	TGTGCCAGCAGCTTGGGACAGGATATTCTTTTCTATGGCTACACCTTC	CASSLGQDILFYGYTF
.	TRBV5-1	TRBD1	TRBJ2-4	TGCGCCAGCAGCTTGGAACCACAGGGGGCAGAAAACATTCAGTACTTC	CASSLEPQGAENIQYF
.	TRBV4-3	TRBD1	TRBJ1-2	TGCGCCAGCAGCGAAGGGGACAGGGGGAATGGCTACACCTTC	CASSEGDRGNGYTF
.	TRBV28	.	TRBJ2-3	TGTGCCAGCAGTTCCGGGACAGATACGCAGTATTTT	CASSSGTDTQYF
.	TRBV5-1	.	TRBJ2-7	TGCGCCAGCAGCTTGTCAGAGGACTACTCCTACGAGCAGTACTTC	CASSLSEDYSYEQYF
.	TRBV19	.	TRBJ1-2	TGTGCCAGTCACCAGACACTCCAAGTCTATGGCTACACCTTC	CASHQTLQVYGYTF
.	TRBV6-2/TRBV6-3	.	TRBJ1-2	TGTGCCAGCAGTTACTCGAAAAGGTTCCAGGGGATTAACTATGGCTACACCTTC	CASSYSKRFQGINYGYTF
.	TRBV7-8	TRBD1	TRBJ1-2	TGTGCCAGCAGCTTCACCCAGGGGGCTGGAGGCTACACCTTC	CASSFTQGAGGYTF
once	TRBV30	TRBD1	TRBJ2-2	TGTGCCCGGGACAGGGGGACCGGGGAGCTGTTTTTT	CARDRGTGELFF
.	TRBV5-1	TRBD1	TRBJ1-1	TGCGCCAGCAGCTTGGGACAGGGGTTGGGTGAAGCTTTCTTT	CASSLGQGLGEAFF
.	TRBV28	TRBD2	TRBJ2-1	TGTGCCAGCAGTGCCTTAGCGGGGGGCCGTAATGAGCAGTTCTTC	CASSALAGGRNEQFF
.	TRBV18	.	TRBJ2-7	TGTGCCAGCTCACCCTTGCCCAGGGGCTACGAGCAGTACTTC	CASSPLPRGYEQYF
.	TRBV5-1	.	TRBJ1-4	TGCGCCAGCAGCGCGCAGGGGAACGAAAAACTGTTTTTT	CASSAQGNEKLFF
once	TRBV5-1	TRBD1	TRBJ2-2	TGCGCCAGCAGCTTCGGACAGGGAACCGGGGAGCTGTTTTTT	CASSFGQGTGELFF
.	TRBV12-3/TRBV12-4	.	TRBJ1-5	TGTGCCAGCAGGGTAGGCAATCAGCCCCAGCATTTT	CASRVGNQPQHF
.	TRBV6-5	.	TRBJ1-1	TGTGCCATCCCCCAACCCTCTCTAGACACTGAAGCTTTCTTT	CAIPQPSLDTEAFF
once	TRBV9	TRBD2	TRBJ2-2	TGTGCCAGCACCCCGGGGGGAAACACCGGGGAGCTGTTTTTT	CASTPGGNTGELFF
few	TRBV6-2/TRBV6-3	.	TRBJ2-7	TGTGCCAGCAGTAACCTGGGGCAGGGTTTCTACGAGCAGTACTTC	CASSNLGQGFYEQYF
.	TRBV21-1	.	TRBJ2-7	TGTGCCAGCAGCCCACGACTAGCTCCTTCCTACGAGCAGTACTTC	CASSPRLAPSYEQYF
.	TRBV9	.	TRBJ2-7	TGTGCCAGCAGCTACGGACCCATGAGGGACGAGCAGTACTTC	CASSYGPMRDEQYF
few	TRBV4-1	TRBD1	TRBJ2-7	TGCGCCAGCAGCCTTCCGGGACAGGGTAGGGAGCAGTACTTC	CASSLPGQGREQYF
once	TRBV27	TRBD2	TRBJ2-1	TGTGCCAGCAGTTTTCTAGCGGGACTCCCCAATGAGCAGTTCTTC	CASSFLAGLPNEQFF
.	TRBV27	TRBD1	TRBJ1-5	TGTGCCAGCAGGGGGACAGGCTATAGCAATCAGCCCCAGCATTTT	CASRGTGYSNQPQHF
.	TRBV7-2	TRBD2	TRBJ2-3	TGTGCCAGCAGCCGTCCCCGGGACTATACCACAGATACGCAGTATTTT	CASSRPRDYTTDTQYF
.	TRBV2	.	TRBJ1-5	TGTGCCAGCAGGCACAGGGAAAATCAGCCCCAGCATTTT	CASRHRENQPQHF
.	TRBV19	.	TRBJ1-1	TGTGCCAGTAGTATGCGAGAGAGGAACACTGAAGCTTTCTTT	CASSMRERNTEAFF
.	TRBV7-9	.	TRBJ2-7	TGTGCCAGCAGCTTAGGGCTAGGAAAATCCTACGAGCAGTACTTC	CASSLGLGKSYEQYF
.	TRBV25-1	.	TRBJ2-3	TGTGCCAGCAGTGACCCAGGGGCCTTCACAGATACGCAGTATTTT	CASSDPGAFTDTQYF
once	TRBV9	TRBD1	TRBJ2-3	TGTGCCAGCAGCTCCGGGACAGGGGACGTTGGGGATACGCAGTATTTT	CASSSGTGDVGDTQYF
.	TRBV6-5	TRBD1	TRBJ2-2	TGTGCCAGCAGTTCGGGACAGGGGGCGAACACCGGGGAGCTGTTTTTT	CASSSGQGANTGELFF
.	TRBV6-5	.	TRBJ1-5	TGTGCCAGCAGTCCGACTGGATATAGCAATCAGCCCCAGCATTTT	CASSPTGYSNQPQHF
.	TRBV29-1	TRBD1	TRBJ2-7	TGCAGCGTTGAAGATCCAGACAGGGCCTACGAGCAGTACTTC	CSVEDPDRAYEQYF
.	TRBV27	.	TRBJ1-3	TGTGCCAGCAGTTCCGGGGGGCTTGGAAACACCATATATTTT	CASSSGGLGNTIYF
.	TRBV11-2	.	TRBJ1-1	TGTGCCAGCAGCTTAGTTTCCGGGGGGACTGAAGCTTTCTTT	CASSLVSGGTEAFF